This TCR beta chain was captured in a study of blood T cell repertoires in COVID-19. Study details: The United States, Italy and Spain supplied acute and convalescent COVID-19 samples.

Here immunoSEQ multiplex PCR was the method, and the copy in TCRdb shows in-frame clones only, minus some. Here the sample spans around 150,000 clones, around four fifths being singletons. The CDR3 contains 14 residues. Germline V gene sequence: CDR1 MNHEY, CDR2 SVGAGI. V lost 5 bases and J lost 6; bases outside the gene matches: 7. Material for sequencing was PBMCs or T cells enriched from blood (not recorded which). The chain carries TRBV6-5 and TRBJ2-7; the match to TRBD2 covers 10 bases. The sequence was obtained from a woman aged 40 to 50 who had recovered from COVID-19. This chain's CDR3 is CASSQTSGTGEQYF. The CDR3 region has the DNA TGTGCCAGCAGTCAAACTAGCGGGACGGGCGAGCAGTACTTC.